The T cell receptor beta chain under discussion was sequenced for a study of blood T cell repertoires in COVID-19 (dated by TCRdb to 2019 to 2021). For the study in its entirety: Samples from collaborators originated in the United States, Italy and Spain and spanned both the acute and convalescent phases of COVID-19. The prospective study material was composed of cDNA or gDNA derived from T cells, B-cell-depleted T cells, or PBMCs. The dataset comprised deeply sampled blood TCRbeta repertoires from subjects exposed to, actively infected with, or recovered from COVID-19. The repertoires were released in a freely available public database meant as a resource for research on the immune response to SARS-CoV-2. Samples were obtained from the ongoing ImmuneRACE study (first 160 participants) and from 1,254 subjects provided by 6 global collaborators. Nearly every sample came with metadata listing a de-identified subject ID, COVID-19 status, age in years and sex. HLA class I and class II types, where available, came from metadata supplied by the sample provider rather than from assay-based typing.

Whole blood was collected in K2EDTA tubes by collaborating institutions according to the institutions' own protocols. For TCRbeta analysis, collaborators shipped samples in one of three forms: frozen whole blood, isolated PBMCs, or DNA extracted from either of those sample types. TCRbeta CDR3 regions were amplified from genomic DNA by means of the immunoSEQ Assay, a bias-controlled multiplex PCR. In the authors' own workflow: The number of nucleated cells in each sample was estimated by amplification of reference gene primers within the assay. To quantify the absolute abundance of each unique TCRbeta CDR3 rearrangement, sequence reads were collapsed and filtered. For each sample, productive Simpson clonality was calculated as the square root of Simpson's diversity index over productive rearrangements. Here the immuneACCESS table is served through TCRdb, limited to in-frame sequences with V and J called. Missing clones are a known gap in these copies; in checked studies unresolved V genes cover under half, and the rest lacks a known reason. V, J and clone size reflect that table, while D and trimming were determined from the DNA. The sample table lists about 52,000 clones, about 88% of them with a count of one. Around a sixth of the sample rests with the top ten.

V is trimmed back by 1 base and J by 1 base, and the junction contains 4 bases that no gene match accounts for. The germline V gene (reference sequence) gives CDR1 as MNHEY and CDR2 as SMNVEV. From the cysteine up to the phenylalanine, the CDR3 has a length of 17 residues. Only CDR3 DNA remains: 51 bases, in frame from the first base. The investigation overall reported the following: How much clinical and demographic metadata was included differed by source and by participant, and the metadata was provided uncurated.

As to this clone: This receptor's antigen is unknown. Per-base quality was not reported, and no clone a single base away is much larger than it.

The sample was peripheral blood. Recombination joined TRBV27 with TRBJ2-2, with TRBD1 identical over 9 junction bases. The TCR sequence derives from a human donor with active COVID-19. The donor label of this sample is uncertain. The DNA sequence is given as TGTGCCAGCAGTTTATTGGTGGGACAGGGGAACACCGGGGAGCTGTTTTTT. Its amino acids are CASSLLVGQGNTGELFF.